The sequence of this T cell receptor beta chain was determined in a study of beta chain features in type 1 diabetes. Study observations and caveats: The study found that naive, central memory and Treg TCRB repertoires appeared more similar in patients than in healthy donors.

All of the isolated RNA was reverse transcribed, so expressed TCRB transcripts were sequenced. Produced via immunoSEQ multiplex PCR; TCRdb's table is partial and in-frame only. The repertoire has over 500,000 clones, around 15% of them found once; the top ten carry around 0.095%. J lost 6 bases, V lost 4 bases, and 5 bases had no gene match. This CDR3 is 12 amino acids long. In germline, CDR1 is GTSNPN, CDR2 SVGIG (reference sequence). Only a few counts were recorded for this clone. What it binds is not known. This rearrangement joins TRBV30 to TRBJ1-2; 7 positions match TRBD1. This clonotype was obtained from a man in his late teens or twenties in good health. The sample was naive CD4+ T cells from blood. CDR3 sequence reads: CAWIRGPNGYTF. CDR3 coding DNA: TGTGCCTGGATAAGGGGGCCAAATGGCTACACCTTC.